One sample yielded the 12 T cell receptor beta chains listed below, sequenced in a study of T-cell memory formation after mild COVID-19. TCRdb used MiXCR to reprocess the 5' RACE reads, holding one entry per CDR3 protein. The table includes about 350,000 distinct CDR3 sequences, 28% detected once. The sequencing input was PBMCs or a T cell subset sorted from them (not recorded which). The receptors were sampled from an adult woman who had mild COVID-19 (a few samples of this study predate the infection). Cell type and time point are not known.

The chain carries TRBV7-2 and TRBJ2-7, with TRBD1 matching over 10 bases. CDR3 length equals 13 residues. The V segment lost 5 bases and the J segment 4 bases; nucleotides outside the gene matches: 2. Germline V lookup: CDR1 SGHTA, CDR2 FQGNSA. CDR3 bases: TGTGCCAGCAGCGCGGACAGGGGGTACGAGCAGTACTTC. It specifies CASSADRGYEQYF. Together with reference TRBV7-2 and TRBJ2-7, the CDR3 gives the full variable domain: GAGVSQSPSNKVTEKGKDVELRCDPISGHTALYWYRQSLGQGLEFLIYFQGNSAPDKSGLPSDRFSAERTGGSVSTLTIQRTQQEDSAVYLCASSADRGYEQYFGPGTRLTVT.

The chain is built from TRBV24-1 and TRBJ2-2, with TRBD2 identical over 9 bases. The CDR3 loop spans 15 amino acids. The germline V gene has CDR1 KGHDR and CDR2 SFDVKD. Trimming took 9 bases from V and 2 from J; bases not matched to a gene: 6. CDR3: CATGSGGINTGELFF. The CDR3 nucleotides are TGTGCCACCGGTAGCGGGGGTATTAACACCGGGGAGCTGTTTTTT.

In this sample, this clonotype turned up a few times. J is TRBJ1-1 and V is TRBV29-1, with D uncertain. Germline CDR1 SQVTM, CDR2 ANQGSEA. This CDR3 is built from 14 residues. V lost 5 bases to trimming and J lost 3 bases, with 16 bases between them. This CDR3 is CSVRALGMDTEAFF. The CDR3 DNA follows: TGCAGCGTTAGAGCACTCGGTATGGACACTGAAGCTTTCTTT.

This sequence joins TRBV5-1 and TRBJ2-5; 9 positions agree with TRBD1. Trimming removed 6 bases from V and 5 bases from J; junction bases left unmatched: 11. The CDR3 runs to 15 residues. Per germline, CDR1 SGHRS and CDR2 YFSETQ. The DNA for the CDR3 is TGCGCCAGCAACCACAGGGGGCCAGGGTCGGAGACCCAGTACTTC. Translation gives CASNHRGPGSETQYF.

CDR3 DNA: TGTGCCAGCAGCCCCACAGCTCAAGCTTACTATGGCTACACCTTC. It encodes CASSPTAQAYYGYTF. The genes are TRBV6-6 and TRBJ1-2; D is ambiguous. The CDR3 runs 15 residues. V lost 6 bases to trimming and J lost 3 bases, with 17 bases between them. Germline-derived CDR1 and CDR2 are MNHNY and SVGAGI (reference sequence).

This clonotype was observed at least ten times. The chain is built from TRBV18 and TRBJ1-2; D may be TRBD1 (5 bases). Trimming shortened V by 2 bases and J by 4 bases, and 11 bases separated the two germline ends. Per germline, CDR1 KGHSH and CDR2 LQKENI. The CDR3 covers 14 residues. In DNA, the CDR3 is TGTGCCAGCTCACCATCCGGGGGAAGCTATGGCTACACCTTC. This sequence encodes CASSPSGGSYGYTF.

In this sample, this clonotype turned up many times. The chain carries TRBV18 and TRBJ2-1; 11 nucleotides line up with TRBD1. CDR3 length: 16 residues. The germline gives CDR1 KGHSH, CDR2 LQKENI. Trimming cost V 4 bases and J 5 bases; bases outside gene matches: 7. CDR3 residues: CASSQDRGRADNEQFF. The CDR3 region has the DNA TGTGCCAGCTCACAGGACAGGGGGCGTGCGGACAATGAGCAGTTCTTC.

This clonotype was counted only a few times. This chain connects TRBV20-1 to TRBJ2-1, with TRBD1 matching 9 bases. V shed 5 bases, J shed 1 base, and the junction held 6 bases outside the gene matches. CDR3 length equals 15 residues. Germline V CDR1 and CDR2: DFQATT, SNEGSKA (reference sequence). The CDR3 bases are TGCAGTGCTGATACAGGGGGCGAGTCCTACAATGAGCAGTTCTTC. Translating gives CSADTGGESYNEQFF.

The chain is built from TRBV7-8 and TRBJ2-5, with TRBD2 matching 7 bases. J was trimmed by 3 bases and V by 10 bases; bases with no gene match: 8. This CDR3 contains 13 residues. From germline, CDR1 is SGHVS and CDR2 FQNEAQ. Written as DNA, the CDR3 is TGTGCCACTAAAGGGGCGGGAGAAGAGACCCAGTACTTC. This gives the protein CATKGAGEETQYF.

This clonotype was counted a few times. The J gene is TRBJ2-3, the V gene TRBV7-8, with D possibly being TRBD1 or TRBD2 (6 bases each). The length of the CDR3 is 15 residues. With 3 bases removed from V and 5 bases from J, the gap between germline ends came to 15 bases. Per the germline V gene, CDR1 is SGHVS and CDR2 is FQNEAQ. For the CDR3, the DNA is TGTGCCAGCAGCTTTACAACGGGGGCTATAGATACGCAGTATTTT. It specifies CASSFTTGAIDTQYF.

This clonotype occurred a few times. V is TRBV20-1 and J is TRBJ2-7; TRBD2 matches at 14 bases. Germline CDR1 reads DFQATT; CDR2 reads SNEGSKA (reference sequence). The CDR3 covers 14 residues. Losses at the gene ends were 4 bases for V and 6 bases for J; bases not matched to a gene: 5. As DNA, the CDR3 is TGCAGTGCTAACCCCGGGACTAGCGGGAGCGAGCAGTACTTC. Its translation is CSANPGTSGSEQYF.

The gene calls are TRBV7-9 and TRBJ1-2; TRBD1 might be the D (5 bases). Germline CDR1 and CDR2: SEHNR and FQNEAQ (reference sequence). The CDR3 length is 16 residues. V gave up 1 base and J gave up 2 bases, with 14 bases separating them. The DNA of the CDR3 is TGTGCCAGCAGCTTAGTGGGGAATACAGGCAACTATGGCTACACCTTC. This codes for CASSLVGNTGNYGYTF.